This entry lists 28 T cell receptor beta chains sequenced from one sample in a study of identical twins. TCRdb re-called the 5' RACE reads with MiXCR, one entry per CDR3 protein. The sample has 700,000 to 950,000 distinct CDR3 sequences, roughly 12% seen once; the top ten hold around 1.5%. The same data also went into a second study, on yellow fever vaccine responses in identical twins.

Material for sequencing was PBMCs. The receptors were sampled from a woman younger than 35 in good health.

The CDR3 loop is CAGLDREGNQPQHF. DNA for the CDR3: TGTGCCGGACTGGACAGGGAGGGCAATCAGCCCCAGCATTTT. The chain recombines TRBV7-9 with TRBJ1-5; 8 positions agree with TRBD1. Germline V lookup: CDR1 SEHNR, CDR2 FQNEAQ (reference sequence). This CDR3 has 14 residues. V lost 11 bases to trimming and J lost 2 bases; unmatched junction nucleotides: 8.

This clonotype has a count of ten or more. This rearrangement joins TRBV24-1 to TRBJ2-2, with TRBD1 matching 7 bases. V shed 9 bases and J 3 bases; nucleotides not matched to a gene: 6. Germline CDR1 is KGHDR and CDR2 is SFDVKD. CDR3 length equals 14 residues. The CDR3: CATSQGLDTGELFF. The CDR3 DNA follows: TGTGCCACCTCACAGGGGTTGGACACCGGGGAGCTGTTTTTT.

This clonotype was found a few times. The rearrangement uses TRBV3-1 and TRBJ2-1; TRBD1 matches at 7 bases. Germline V gene data show CDR1 as LGHDT and CDR2 as YNNKEL (reference sequence). The J segment lost 4 bases and the V segment lost 3 bases, leaving 3 bases of the junction unmatched. The CDR3 runs 14 residues. CDR3 bases: TGTGCCAGCAGCCATCCGGGACAGTACAATGAGCAGTTCTTC. Translation gives CASSHPGQYNEQFF.

The chain uses TRBV10-3 and TRBJ2-4; the match to TRBD2 covers 10 bases. The V segment lost 4 bases and the J segment 8 bases; nucleotides outside the gene matches: 5. This CDR3 contains 14 residues. The V gene's germline CDR1 is ENHRY and CDR2 SYGVKD. CDR3 loop: CAISGPSGSDIQYF. CDR3 in DNA: TGTGCCATCAGTGGTCCTAGCGGGAGTGACATTCAGTACTTC.

This chain joins TRBV5-8 and TRBJ2-5; the match to TRBD1 covers 9 bases. Looked up from germline, CDR1 is SGHTS and CDR2 is YDEGEE. The CDR3 runs to 17 residues. V shed 2 bases and J 7 bases; nucleotides not matched to a gene: 15. For the CDR3, the DNA is TGTGCCAGCAGCTTAACGGACAGGGGACGCGTGTATGGGACCCAGTACTTC. This encodes CASSLTDRGRVYGTQYF.

This clonotype was seen more than once but under ten times. J is TRBJ2-5 and V is TRBV20-1; weak D call: TRBD2 (7 bases). The CDR3 totals 15 residues. The ends were cut back, 3 bases at V and 5 bases at J, with 19 bases in the middle. Germline loops: CDR1 DFQATT, CDR2 SNEGSKA (reference sequence). CDR3 DNA: TGCAGTGCTAGTCTAGTCCGCGGGGGCGCGGAGACCCAGTACTTC. Protein: CSASLVRGGAETQYF.

This clonotype was seen more than once but under ten times. The V and J genes are TRBV6-2 or TRBV6-3 and TRBJ2-4, with D tentatively TRBD2 (6 bases). CDR1 is MNHEY, CDR2 SVGEGT, per germline. The CDR3 runs 16 residues. Trimming removed 7 bases from V and 3 bases from J, with 19 bases in between. In DNA form, the CDR3 reads TGTGCCAGCACTACCGCGTCGGGACTTCTCAAAAACATTCAGTACTTC. Its protein product is CASTTASGLLKNIQYF.

V usage is TRBV11-3 and J usage is TRBJ2-2; D may be TRBD1 or TRBD2 (5 bases each). This CDR3 has 17 residues. V was trimmed by 5 bases and J by 6 bases, leaving 22 bases between them. In germline, CDR1 is SGHNT, CDR2 YENEEA. In DNA form, the CDR3 reads TGTGCCAGCAGCCCCCAGACCGGGACGAGTAATGCCGGGGAGCTGTTTTTT. Translating gives CASSPQTGTSNAGELFF.

Of note for this clonotype: The junction does not match germline at one end; this may be a read error. The rearrangement uses TRBV4-1 and TRBJ2-3; D possibly corresponds to TRBD1 (6 bases). Germline-derived CDR1 and CDR2 are MGHRA and YSYEKL. CDR3 length: 15 residues. The CDR3 loop is CTSSQDRTQGDTQYF. Written as DNA, the CDR3 is TGCACCAGCAGCCAAGATCGGACCCAGGGGGATACGCAGTATTTT.

This clonotype was detected a few times. The V and J genes are TRBV14 and TRBJ2-7; D is ambiguous. CDR3 length equals 10 residues. Germline V gene lookup returns CDR1 SGHDN and CDR2 FVKESK. The V end was cut by 5 bases, the J end by 9 bases, with 8 bases between. This CDR3 reads CASSLAVQYF. The CDR3 DNA sequence: TGTGCCAGCAGCTTAGCTGTGCAGTACTTC.

This clonotype was detected many times. This sequence joins TRBV12-3 or TRBV12-4 and TRBJ2-3; 13 bases match TRBD2. The J segment lost 1 base and the V segment lost 5 bases, leaving 6 bases of the junction unmatched. CDR3 length: 17 amino acids. The CDR3 sequence is CASSHRTSGGRTDTQYF. The CDR3 DNA follows: TGTGCCAGCAGTCATCGGACTAGCGGGGGCCGCACAGATACGCAGTATTTT.

This clonotype has just a few counts. The J gene is TRBJ1-1, the V gene TRBV6-6, with 11 bases that match TRBD1. The CDR3 runs to 13 residues. V lost 7 bases, J lost 6 bases, and 4 bases stayed unmatched. Germline V lookup: CDR1 MNHNY, CDR2 SVGAGI (reference sequence). Here the CDR3 DNA reads TGTGCCAGCACCGGGACAGGGGGTGCTGAAGCTTTCTTT. It yields the protein CASTGTGGAEAFF.

The chain is built from TRBV10-2 and TRBJ2-3; 9 bases match TRBD2. The V segment lost 7 bases and the J segment 0 bases; nucleotides outside the gene matches: 2. This CDR3 is built from 14 residues. Germline V gene sequence: CDR1 WSHSY, CDR2 SAAADI. CDR3: CASNGLASTDTQYF. In nucleotides, the CDR3 is TGCGCCAGCAATGGACTAGCGAGCACAGATACGCAGTATTTT.

This clonotype was detected many times. The rearrangement uses TRBV15 and TRBJ2-7, with a weak D call TRBD2 (6 bases). This CDR3 comprises 15 residues. Deletions cut 1 base from V and 1 base from J, with 11 bases between. Germline loops: CDR1 LNHNV, CDR2 YYDKDF (reference sequence). In nucleotides, the CDR3 is TGTGCCACCAGCAGAGGGTTGGCGGGGTCCTACGAGCAGTACTTC. Amino acids: CATSRGLAGSYEQYF.

The chain carries TRBV6-1 and TRBJ1-2, with 12 positions matching TRBD1. CDR3 size: 14 residues. With 6 bases clipped from V and 8 bases from J, the junction kept 7 bases outside the gene matches. Germline values: CDR1 MNHNS, CDR2 SASEGT. The CDR3 loop is CASSEGQGATGYTF. In DNA form, the CDR3 reads TGTGCCAGCAGCGAGGGACAGGGGGCGACAGGCTACACCTTC.

This clonotype was observed at least ten times. The J gene is TRBJ2-1, the V gene TRBV5-5, with 8 bases matching TRBD2. Germline V CDR1 and CDR2: SGHKS, YYEKEE (reference sequence). Losses at the gene ends were 4 bases for V and 3 bases for J; bases not matched to a gene: 9. The CDR3 has 16 amino acids. The DNA for the CDR3 is TGTGCCAGCAGCCCTCGCCCCGGGACTAGCTACAATGAGCAGTTCTTC. It specifies CASSPRPGTSYNEQFF.

The CDR3 coding sequence is TGCGCCAGCATGGTGGCTAGCGGCACAGATACGCAGTATTTT. Protein: CASMVASGTDTQYF. V and J are TRBV5-1 and TRBJ2-3; tentative D call: TRBD2 (6 bases). CDR3 length equals 14 residues. The V end was cut by 6 bases, the J end by 1 base, with 12 bases between. From germline, CDR1 is SGHRS and CDR2 YFSETQ.

The V and J genes are TRBV20-1 and TRBJ2-1; D may be TRBD1 (6 bases). Germline lookup yields CDR1 DFQATT and CDR2 SNEGSKA (reference sequence). The CDR3 loop spans 14 amino acids. V was trimmed by 4 bases and J by 6 bases, leaving 16 bases between them. The CDR3 loop is CSAINRELRNEQFF. The CDR3 DNA sequence: TGCAGTGCTATAAACAGGGAATTACGCAATGAGCAGTTCTTC.

The gene calls are TRBV20-1 and TRBJ2-1, with 9 positions matching TRBD2. J was trimmed by 2 bases and V by 3 bases; bases with no gene match: 8. The germline V gene encodes CDR1 DFQATT and CDR2 SNEGSKA (reference sequence). CDR3 length: 16 residues. The CDR3 nucleotides are TGCAGTGCTAGTGGGGGCGGGAGGGCCGCCTACAATGAGCAGTTCTTC. It translates to CSASGGGRAAYNEQFF.

This clonotype was counted only a few times. The rearrangement joins TRBV29-1 to TRBJ2-5; TRBD1 is a possible D gene (5 bases). This CDR3 is built from 15 residues. Germline V gene lookup returns CDR1 SQVTM and CDR2 ANQGSEA. Between the trimmed V and J ends, which lost 0 bases and 1 base, there was a span of 12 bases. The CDR3 is CSVEDLWGAQETQYF. The CDR3 bases are TGCAGCGTTGAAGATCTTTGGGGCGCCCAAGAGACCCAGTACTTC.

This clonotype occurred many times. This chain uses TRBV6-2 or TRBV6-3 with TRBJ1-1; the match to TRBD1 covers 8 bases. Trimming removed 7 bases from V and 3 bases from J; junction bases left unmatched: 4. The length of the CDR3 is 13 residues. Germline lookup yields CDR1 MNHEY and CDR2 SVGEGT. The CDR3 is CASTPTGDTEAFF. In nucleotides, the CDR3 is TGTGCCAGCACTCCGACAGGGGACACTGAAGCTTTCTTT.

The chain joins TRBV19 to TRBJ2-1; D remains ambiguous. The CDR3 totals 13 residues. Germline-derived CDR1 and CDR2 are LNHDA and SQIVND (reference sequence). Trimming cost V 3 bases and J 6 bases, with 9 bases left between them. DNA for the CDR3: TGTGCCAGTAGTATCCTCTATACCAATGAGCAGTTCTTC. Translating it yields CASSILYTNEQFF.

This clonotype appeared many times. V gene TRBV5-1 combines with J gene TRBJ2-1, with 11 nucleotides matching TRBD2. Germline CDR1 reads SGHRS; CDR2 reads YFSETQ. The CDR3 is made up of 16 amino acids. V gave up 4 bases and J gave up 6 bases; unmatched junction bases: 9. Written as DNA, the CDR3 is TGCGCCAGCAGCCGGGTGGGGACTAGCGGTTTCAATGAGCAGTTCTTC. This gives the protein CASSRVGTSGFNEQFF.

The table lists this clonotype with a few counts. J is TRBJ2-4 and V is TRBV5-1; 10 nucleotides align to TRBD2. Losses at the gene ends were 0 bases for V and 5 bases for J; bases not matched to a gene: 17. CDR1 is SGHRS, CDR2 YFSETQ, per germline. The CDR3 sequence is 20 residues long. The CDR3 DNA reads TGCGCCAGCAGCTTGGGCGTGTGGGCTAGCGGGAGCCCAGGGGAAAACATTCAGTACTTC. Translated, it gives CASSLGVWASGSPGENIQYF.

The sample holds a few counts of this clonotype. This chain uses TRBV5-6 with TRBJ1-2, with 7 positions matching TRBD1. Germline V lookup: CDR1 SGHDT, CDR2 YYEEEE. V gave up 1 base and J gave up 8 bases; unmatched junction bases: 8. The CDR3 loop spans 14 amino acids. For the CDR3, the DNA is TGTGCCAGCAGCTTGACAGCCCAGGGGGTAGGCTACACCTTC. Translating it yields CASSLTAQGVGYTF.

The J gene is TRBJ2-1, the V gene TRBV6-5; TRBD2 matches at 7 bases. V trimming: 4 bases; J trimming: 5 bases; junction bases outside the gene matches: 8. The CDR3 consists of 15 residues. Looked up from germline, CDR1 is MNHEY and CDR2 is SVGAGI. The CDR3 region has the DNA TGTGCCAGCAGTTTAGTCTCGGGAGGCCACAATGAGCAGTTCTTC. This gives the protein CASSLVSGGHNEQFF.

Details on this clonotype: Its ends do not fully match the called genes, so a read error is possible. The V call is TRBV10-3, the J call TRBJ2-2, with D possibly being TRBD1 or TRBD2 (5 bases each). Germline V gene lookup returns CDR1 ENHRY and CDR2 SYGVKD. The CDR3 is 15 amino acids. The CDR3 DNA is TGTGCCATCAGTGAGTTTGGGGGACGGACCGGGGAGATGTTTTTT. This codes for CAISEFGGRTGEMFF.

This chain uses TRBV7-8 with TRBJ1-5; TRBD1 matches 11 bases. The CDR3 runs 19 residues. The germline CDR1 and CDR2 sequences are SGHVS and FQNEAQ. V lost 5 bases to trimming and J lost 0 bases; unmatched junction nucleotides: 12. In nucleotides, the CDR3 is TGTGCCAGCAGCGCGGCGGACAGGGGGCGCATTAATAGCAATCAGCCCCAGCATTTT. Its protein product is CASSAADRGRINSNQPQHF. The full variable domain, its missing parts supplied by reference TRBV7-8 and TRBJ1-5, is GAGVSQSPRYKVAKRGQDVALRCDPISGHVSLFWYQQALGQGPEFLTYFQNEAQLDKSGLPSDRFFAERPEGSVSTLKIQRTQQEDSAVYLCASSAADRGRINSNQPQHFGDGTRLSIL.